Listed here are 6 T cell receptor beta chains from one sample, sequenced in a study of T cells after yellow fever vaccination. TCRdb re-analysed the 5' RACE reads in MiXCR, keeping a single row per CDR3 protein. The sample yields over 45,000 distinct CDR3 sequences, approximately 7% seen once. Sequenced material: CD8+ T cells sorted from PBMCs, taken on the day of the first yellow fever vaccination. These receptors came from a man aged 18 to 35 who received the YFV17D yellow fever vaccine.

This clonotype was found many times. The chain uses TRBV11-2 and TRBJ2-3; 13 nucleotides match TRBD2. The CDR3 is 16 residues long. Germline CDR1 reads SGHAT; CDR2 reads FQNNGV. The ends lost 5 bases at V and 0 bases at J; junction bases unmatched: 2. This chain's CDR3 is CASSQTSGGSTDTQYF. The CDR3 DNA is TGTGCCAGCAGCCAGACTAGCGGGGGGAGCACAGATACGCAGTATTTT.

This chain joins TRBV6-5 and TRBJ2-7; maybe TRBD1 (5 bases). CDR1 and CDR2 (germline): MNHEY, SVGAGI. The length of the CDR3 is 14 residues. Trimming took off 3 bases at V and 1 base at J, with 10 bases between the two ends. The CDR3 DNA reads as TGTGCCAGCAGTTATTTCGACAGTTCCTACGAGCAGTACTTC. Its protein is CASSYFDSSYEQYF.

This chain links TRBV27 with TRBJ1-3, with no clear D. The CDR3 loop spans 15 amino acids. CDR1 is MNHEY, CDR2 SMNVEV, per germline (reference sequence). Trimming took off 6 bases at V and 2 bases at J, with 14 bases between the two ends. The CDR3 DNA reads as TGTGCCAGCAGCCAGGACGGATTCCCTGGAAACACCATATATTTT. The encoded protein is CASSQDGFPGNTIYF.

This clonotype was recorded a few times. This rearrangement joins TRBV7-9 to TRBJ2-7, with 7 bases matching TRBD1. From germline, CDR1 is SEHNR and CDR2 FQNEAQ (reference sequence). This CDR3 is 12 amino acids long. V trimming: 4 bases; J trimming: 3 bases; junction bases outside the gene matches: 0. The DNA of the CDR3 is TGTGCCAGCAGCTGGGACAGCTACGAGCAGTACTTC. It translates to CASSWDSYEQYF.

This clonotype was observed a handful of times. The chain has TRBV3-1 and TRBJ2-3, with 11 bases aligning to TRBD2. The CDR3 loop spans 15 amino acids. V shed 3 bases and J 5 bases; nucleotides not matched to a gene: 4. Germline-derived CDR1 and CDR2 are LGHDT and YNNKEL (reference sequence). CDR3 in DNA: TGTGCCAGCAGCCAGTCTAGCGGGGGGAGAGATACGCAGTATTTT. This sequence encodes CASSQSSGGRDTQYF.

This clonotype was seen at least ten times. The chain has TRBV20-1 and TRBJ2-1, with unresolved D. V gave up 6 bases and J gave up 9 bases, with 12 bases separating them. The CDR3 is made up of 11 amino acids. Germline V gives CDR1 DFQATT, CDR2 SNEGSKA (reference sequence). CDR3 protein: CSAPSPSEQFF. The CDR3 bases are TGCAGTGCCCCATCCCCGAGTGAGCAGTTCTTC.